The rows below give T cell receptor beta chains drawn from one sample of a study of blood T cells in healthy people across ages. TCRdb ran MiXCR on the 5' RACE reads and lists one entry per CDR3 protein. The sample lists about 1.4 million distinct CDR3 sequences, approximately 59% seen once, with about 6.7% in the top ten. The specimen sequenced was blood. Source of these receptors: a man aged 18 to 29 in good health. The CDR3 runs from the conserved cysteine through the conserved F or W. The D gene is left open where the match is weak. Size values are once, few and many counts, or a class for expanded clones, and some rows have none.

J,size,D,V,DNA,CDR3
TRBJ2-1,-,-,TRBV10-1,TGCGCCAGCAGTACACACGGACTGTACAATGAGCAGTTCTTC,CASSTHGLYNEQFF
TRBJ2-7,few,-,TRBV27,TGTGCCAGCAGTTCCTGGCCAGGGACCTCCTACGAGCAGTACTTC,CASSSWPGTSYEQYF
TRBJ2-7,-,TRBD2,TRBV5-1,TGCGTCAGCAGCTCCGAACCAGTAGCGGGGGTTGACGAGCAGTACTTC,CVSSSEPVAGVDEQYF
TRBJ2-3,-,TRBD2,TRBV25-1,TGTGCCAGCAGTGAGAAGGGAGGGATAGATACGCAGTATTTT,CASSEKGGIDTQYF
TRBJ1-2,-,-,TRBV12-3/TRBV12-4,TGTGCCAGCAGTGCACAGGGAATGGGGCCCTATGGCTACACCTTC,CASSAQGMGPYGYTF
TRBJ2-5,few,TRBD1,TRBV5-1,TGCGCCAGCAGCCAACCTGCGGGACAGGTAATCGGGGAGCAGTACTTC,CASSQPAGQVIGEQYF
TRBJ2-6,few,-,TRBV6-2/TRBV6-3,TGTGCCAGCAGTCCAGCTCCCGGGGCCAACGTCCTGACTTTC,CASSPAPGANVLTF
TRBJ2-5,-,-,TRBV7-2,TGTGCCAGCAGCTCATTAGATCCTACCCAGTACTTC,CASSSLDPTQYF
TRBJ2-7,few,TRBD2,TRBV4-3,TGCGCCAGCAGCCAAGTTGCGCGGACTAGCGCGTTGGTGGACGAGCAGTACTTC,CASSQVARTSALVDEQYF
TRBJ1-1,-,-,TRBV5-1,TGCGCCAGCAGCTTGTTCGACGGTGAAGCTTTCTTT,CASSLFDGEAFF
TRBJ2-7,-,TRBD2,TRBV2,TGTGCCAGCAAACGCGGGAGTCTCGACGAGCAGTACTTC,CASKRGSLDEQYF
TRBJ2-2,-,-,TRBV24-1,TGTGCCACCAGTGTCGAGGGCGCGAACACCGGGGAGCTGTTTTTT,CATSVEGANTGELFF
TRBJ2-1,few,TRBD1,TRBV4-3,TGCGCCAGCAGCCCTACAGGGGGTTTCAGTGAGCAGTTCTTC,CASSPTGGFSEQFF
TRBJ2-4,-,-,TRBV12-3/TRBV12-4,TGTGCCAGCAGCCGAGCAGGGCGACAAAAAAACATTCAGTACTTC,CASSRAGRQKNIQYF
TRBJ2-7,-,TRBD2,TRBV28,TGTGCCAGCAGTTTACTAGCGGGGGTCTACAATGAGCAGTACTTC,CASSLLAGVYNEQYF
TRBJ2-2,-,-,TRBV20-1,TGCAGTGCTAGATCGGGGGCGCGAGCGGGGCCCGGGGAGCTGTTTTTT,CSARSGARAGPGELFF
TRBJ2-3,once,TRBD2,TRBV7-8,TGTGCCAGCAGCCGCGGGAGGGCCCTAGATACGCAGTATTTT,CASSRGRALDTQYF
TRBJ2-3,-,-,TRBV24-1,TGTGCCACCAGTGCTCGGGACGGCGATGCGACAGATACGCAGTATTTT,CATSARDGDATDTQYF
TRBJ2-7,-,TRBD1,TRBV28,TGTGCCAGCAGCTTCAGGGGGCTCCCAGACGAGCAGTACTTC,CASSFRGLPDEQYF
TRBJ2-2,-,TRBD1,TRBV9,TGTGCCAGCAGCGCCCCTGGGACAGGCGACACCGGGGAGCTGTTTTTT,CASSAPGTGDTGELFF
TRBJ2-1,few,TRBD1,TRBV20-1,TGCAGTGCTAGAGATCTAGGGGGCGCCCACAATGAGCAGTTCTTC,CSARDLGGAHNEQFF
TRBJ1-5,-,-,TRBV7-9,TGTGCCAGCAGCTTAACGCAGGAAGGGGGTCAGCCCCAGCATTTT,CASSLTQEGGQPQHF
TRBJ2-7,-,TRBD1,TRBV7-2,TGTGCCAGCAGCGTACAGGGGTACTCCTACGAGCAGTACTTC,CASSVQGYSYEQYF
TRBJ2-3,-,TRBD2,TRBV28,TGTGCCAGCAGTTTGGTAGCGGGAGTTCTCACAGATACGCAGTATTTT,CASSLVAGVLTDTQYF
TRBJ2-7,-,-,TRBV5-8,TGTGCCAGCAGCTTCTCCCTAACCTCCTACGAGCAGTACTTC,CASSFSLTSYEQYF
TRBJ2-7,few,-,TRBV4-3,TGCGCCAGCAGCCAAGTCCCGTTGGTCGAGCAGTACTTC,CASSQVPLVEQYF
TRBJ2-2,-,-,TRBV5-1,TGCGCCAGCAGCTCCCGCTTGAACACCGGGGAGCTGTTTTTT,CASSSRLNTGELFF
TRBJ2-7,-,-,TRBV20-1,TGCAGTGCTAGAGATTATAGAAACTACGAGCAGTACTTC,CSARDYRNYEQYF
TRBJ2-3,-,TRBD2,TRBV28,TGTGCCAGCAGACGAAGCGGGGGGCAATTCACAGATACGCAGTATTTT,CASRRSGGQFTDTQYF
TRBJ2-1,once,-,TRBV3-1,TGTGCCAGCAGCCAAGATTTGTTGGGTCCGGGACAGGGTGGGCTAGCGGGCTACAATGAGCAGTTCTTC,CASSQDLLGPGQGGLAGYNEQFF
TRBJ2-3,few,TRBD1,TRBV7-6,TGTGCCAGCAGCTCGACAGGGTCGCTATACACAGATACGCAGTATTTT,CASSSTGSLYTDTQYF
TRBJ1-2,-,-,TRBV24-1,TGTGCCACCAGTGATTCGAACTATGGCTACATCTTC,CATSDSNYGYIF
TRBJ2-7,-,-,TRBV20-1,TGCAGTGCTAGCTTTAGCGGCCTCTTTGAGCAGTACTTC,CSASFSGLFEQYF
TRBJ2-7,-,TRBD2,TRBV3-1,TGTGCCAGCAGCCATGCTACGGGGGGGCGAATCTCCTACGAGCAGTACTTC,CASSHATGGRISYEQYF
TRBJ1-2,few,-,TRBV7-7,TGTGCCAGCTCTCTCATGGGGGTTTGGGGGAGGAGGTACTATGGCTACACCTTC,CASSLMGVWGRRYYGYTF
TRBJ2-3,few,-,TRBV4-1,TGCGCCAGCAGCCAAGTTGCGGGGCTAGGGGATACGCAGTATTTT,CASSQVAGLGDTQYF
TRBJ2-7,-,TRBD1,TRBV10-3,TGTGCCATCAACATTGGGACAGACTACGAGCAGTACTTC,CAINIGTDYEQYF
TRBJ2-7,-,-,TRBV29-1,TGCAGTGCGAAAGGGGTAATTTCCGAGCAGTACTTC,CSAKGVISEQYF
TRBJ1-5,-,-,TRBV4-1,TGCGCCAGCAGCCGAATACAGGGAGGCGGTCAGCCCCAGCATTTT,CASSRIQGGGQPQHF
TRBJ2-4,-,-,TRBV5-6,TGTGCCAGCAGCTTGGACAGGGCAGACATTCAGTACTTC,CASSLDRADIQYF
TRBJ2-7,-,-,TRBV7-9,TGTGCCAGCAGCTTGGCGATTAGCGGCAACTACGAGCAGTACTTC,CASSLAISGNYEQYF
TRBJ1-1,-,-,TRBV20-1,TGCAGTGCTAGAGATGTAGGCAGGGTAAACACTGAAGCTTTCTTT,CSARDVGRVNTEAFF
TRBJ2-2,few,TRBD1,TRBV7-2,TGTGCCAGCTTGGACAGGGGGAACACCGGGGAGCTGTTTTTT,CASLDRGNTGELFF
TRBJ1-1,few,-,TRBV29-1,TGCAGCGTTGTGGCCATGAACACTGAAGCTTTCTTT,CSVVAMNTEAFF
TRBJ2-5,once,-,TRBV24-1,TGTGCCACCAGTGATTCTCCAGAACCCCAGTACTTC,CATSDSPEPQYF